This T cell receptor (beta chain) was found in a study of blood T cells in healthy people across ages. Notes on the study in general: Naive CD4+ cell counts and diversity both ran higher in long-lived than in aged donors. Strong correlation existed between TCR beta diversity and naive T cell percentage.

A word on this clonotype: Its cognate antigen is unknown.

The CDR3 runs to 17 residues. Trimming took 7 bases from V and 1 from J, leaving 20 bases between them. Germline V gives CDR1 MNHNS, CDR2 SASEGT. A second PCR, run for roughly 7 to 12 cycles, used a sample-barcoded 5' primer plus a J-beta primer mix. TCRdb itself ran the 5' RACE reads through MiXCR, one entry per CDR3 protein. The table records about 730,000 distinct CDR3 sequences, roughly 43% of them present only once. Total RNA, at least 6 micrograms per sample, was extracted from PBMCs. The chain uses TRBV6-1 and TRBJ2-1; maybe TRBD2 (5 bases). Sequencing was carried out using blood. This clonotype was sampled from a woman in her fifties or sixties in good health. CDR3 bases: TGTGCCAGCATGAAGTCAGCAGCGGACCCTTCCTACAATGAGCAGTTCTTC. Translating gives CASMKSAADPSYNEQFF.